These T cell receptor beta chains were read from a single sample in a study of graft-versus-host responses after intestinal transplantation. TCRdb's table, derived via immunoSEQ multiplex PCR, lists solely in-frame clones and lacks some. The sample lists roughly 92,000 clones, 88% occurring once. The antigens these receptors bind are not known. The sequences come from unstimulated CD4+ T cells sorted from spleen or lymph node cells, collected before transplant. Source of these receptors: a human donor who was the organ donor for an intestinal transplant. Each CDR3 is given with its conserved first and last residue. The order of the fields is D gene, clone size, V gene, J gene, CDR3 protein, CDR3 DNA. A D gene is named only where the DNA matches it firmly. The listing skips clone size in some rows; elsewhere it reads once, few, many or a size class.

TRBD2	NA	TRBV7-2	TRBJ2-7	CASSLMRSGGFQYF	TGTGCCAGCAGCCTCATGAGGAGCGGGGGGTTCCAGTACTTC
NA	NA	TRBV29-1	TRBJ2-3	CSVRGSTDTQYF	TGCAGCGTTCGGGGATCCACAGATACGCAGTATTTT
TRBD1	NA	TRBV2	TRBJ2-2	CASSDWTGGTGELFF	TGTGCCAGCAGTGACTGGACAGGGGGGACCGGGGAGCTGTTTTTT
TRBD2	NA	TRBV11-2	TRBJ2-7	CASSLDGSGAYEQYF	TGTGCCAGCAGCTTAGATGGTAGCGGGGCCTACGAGCAGTACTTC
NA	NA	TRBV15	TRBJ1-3	CATSREVRRRILGNTIYF	TGTGCCACCAGCAGAGAGGTTAGGAGACGGATTCTTGGAAACACCATATATTTT
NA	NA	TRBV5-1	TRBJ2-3	CASSGGLVDTQYF	TGCGCCAGCAGCGGGGGCTTGGTAGATACGCAGTATTTT
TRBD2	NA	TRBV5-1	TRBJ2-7	CASGTSGGPSYEQYF	TGCGCCAGCGGGACTAGCGGGGGCCCTTCCTACGAGCAGTACTTC
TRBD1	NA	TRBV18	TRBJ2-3	CASSPPGTGGPDTQYF	TGTGCCAGCTCACCACCCGGGACAGGGGGCCCAGATACGCAGTATTTT
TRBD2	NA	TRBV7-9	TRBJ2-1	CASSLSMGSGRAAVEFF	TGTGCCAGCAGTCTCTCCATGGGGAGCGGGAGGGCCGCGGTAGAGTTCTTC
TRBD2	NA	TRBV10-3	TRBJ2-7	CAISPAPSGRADEQYF	TGTGCCATCAGTCCGGCTCCTAGCGGGAGGGCCGACGAGCAGTACTTC
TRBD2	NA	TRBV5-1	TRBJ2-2	CASSLTSGGAGELFF	TGCGCCAGCAGCTTGACTAGCGGGGGGGCCGGGGAGCTGTTTTTT
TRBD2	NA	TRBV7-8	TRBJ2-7	CASRREDAYEQYF	TGTGCCAGCAGGCGGGAGGACGCCTACGAGCAGTACTTC
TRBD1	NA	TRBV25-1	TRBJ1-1	CASSPTGSEAFF	TGTGCCAGCAGCCCGACAGGGTCCGAAGCTTTCTTT
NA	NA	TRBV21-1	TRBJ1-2	CASPPGVPTGYTF	TGTGCCAGCCCCCCGGGGGTCCCCACGGGCTACACCTTC
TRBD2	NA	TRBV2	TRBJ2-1	CASSESGGYNEQFF	TGTGCCAGCAGTGAGAGCGGGGGATACAATGAGCAGTTCTTC
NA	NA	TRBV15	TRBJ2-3	CATSRGINRAVQLGDTQYF	TGTGCCACCAGCAGAGGAATAAATCGAGCGGTCCAGCTAGGAGATACGCAGTATTTT
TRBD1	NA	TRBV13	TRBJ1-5	CASSLGQTYQPQHF	TGTGCCAGCAGCTTGGGACAGACTTATCAGCCCCAGCATTTT
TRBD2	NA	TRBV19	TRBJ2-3	CASSLAGGPATQYF	TGTGCCAGTAGTCTGGCGGGGGGCCCCGCAACGCAGTATTTT
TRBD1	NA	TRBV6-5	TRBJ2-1	CASSYGDRAPTNEQFF	TGTGCCAGCAGTTACGGGGACAGGGCTCCCACAAATGAGCAGTTCTTC
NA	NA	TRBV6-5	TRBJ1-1	CASSYPGRQTEAFF	TGTGCCAGCAGTTACCCCGGGAGGCAAACTGAAGCTTTCTTT
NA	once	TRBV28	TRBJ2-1	CASGGAGAGVEQFF	TGTGCCAGTGGGGGTGCGGGGGCCGGGGTTGAGCAGTTCTTC
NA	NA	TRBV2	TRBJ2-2	CASSVEQPNTGELFF	TGTGCCAGCAGTGTAGAACAGCCCAACACCGGGGAGCTGTTTTTT
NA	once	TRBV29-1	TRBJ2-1	CSVESRRAPEQFF	TGCAGCGTTGAGTCCCGCAGGGCTCCTGAGCAGTTCTTC
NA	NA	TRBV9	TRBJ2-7	CASSPGRGIYEQYF	TGTGCCAGCAGCCCGGGCAGGGGCATCTACGAGCAGTACTTC
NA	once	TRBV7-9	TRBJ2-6	CASSLGTGWNSGANVLTF	TGTGCCAGCAGCTTAGGTACGGGATGGAACTCTGGGGCCAACGTCCTGACTTTC
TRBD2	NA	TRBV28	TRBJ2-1	CASSSPGLAGSEQFF	TGTGCCAGCAGCTCCCCGGGACTAGCGGGTTCTGAGCAGTTCTTC
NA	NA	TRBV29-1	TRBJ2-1	CSVEPGAYNEQFF	TGCAGCGTTGAACCGGGGGCCTACAATGAGCAGTTCTTC
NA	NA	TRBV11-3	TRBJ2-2	CASSSIRGGELFF	TGTGCCAGCAGCTCAATTAGGGGCGGGGAGCTGTTTTTT
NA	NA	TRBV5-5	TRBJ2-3	CASSYQQGLDTQYF	TGTGCCAGCAGCTACCAGCAGGGATTAGATACGCAGTATTTT
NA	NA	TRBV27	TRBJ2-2	CASSPSLTGELFF	TGTGCCAGCAGTCCCTCTTTAACCGGGGAGCTGTTTTTT
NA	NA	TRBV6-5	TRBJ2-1	CASRDYSATNNEQFF	TGTGCCAGCAGAGACTATAGCGCAACAAACAATGAGCAGTTCTTC